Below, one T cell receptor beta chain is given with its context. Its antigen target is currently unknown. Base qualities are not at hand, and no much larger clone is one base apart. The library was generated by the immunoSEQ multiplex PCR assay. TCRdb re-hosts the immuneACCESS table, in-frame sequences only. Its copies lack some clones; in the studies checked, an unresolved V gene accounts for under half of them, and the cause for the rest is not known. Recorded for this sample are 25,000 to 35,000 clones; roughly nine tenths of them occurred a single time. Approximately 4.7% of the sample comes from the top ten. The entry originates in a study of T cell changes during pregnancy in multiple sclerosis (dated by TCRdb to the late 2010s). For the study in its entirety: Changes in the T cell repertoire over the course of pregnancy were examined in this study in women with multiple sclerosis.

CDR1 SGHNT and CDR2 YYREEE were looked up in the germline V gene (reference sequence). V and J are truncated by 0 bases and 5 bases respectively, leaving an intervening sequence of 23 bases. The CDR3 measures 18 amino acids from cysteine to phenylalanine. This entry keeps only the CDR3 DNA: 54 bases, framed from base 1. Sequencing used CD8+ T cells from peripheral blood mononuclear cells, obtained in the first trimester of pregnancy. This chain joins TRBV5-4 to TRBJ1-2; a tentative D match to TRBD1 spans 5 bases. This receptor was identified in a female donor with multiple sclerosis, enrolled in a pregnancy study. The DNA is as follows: TGTGCCAGCAGCTTGGATCGGGGGTCCCAGGGATATCGATATGGCTACACCTTC. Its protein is CASSLDRGSQGYRYGYTF.